A single sample gave rise to the 2 T cell receptor beta chains below, sequenced in a study of response to subunit inactivated influenza vaccine (dated by TCRdb to the late 2010s). Receptors were amplified or captured by RT-PCR. The instrument was an Illumina HiSeq 2500. TCRdb reanalyzed the raw reads on its own, using fastp at Q25 for trimming and MiXCR for clone calling, and kept in-frame beta chains. Each CDR3 protein appears once, grouped with its most common genes and DNA. The sample table records some 300,000 distinct CDR3 sequences; 20% to 25% of these occur just once. 10% of the sample comes from the top ten. The sample in question was PBMCs from blood, obtained 21 months after vaccination. Every receptor here comes from a man in his fifties or sixties who received an inactivated influenza vaccine. Donor details come from another sample of the same person, matched by shared clones.

The chain uses TRBV4-2 and TRBJ2-1, with D unresolved. Germline values: CDR1 LGHNA, CDR2 YNFKEQ. Trimming pared 8 bases from V and 8 bases from J, leaving 13 bases between. The CDR3 totals 12 residues. The CDR3 DNA is TGTGCCAGCTCCATTCGCCCGGATGAGCAGTTCTTC. Encoded protein: CASSIRPDEQFF.

V and J are TRBV7-2 and TRBJ2-5; D perhaps matches TRBD1 (6 bases). V was pared by 7 bases and J by 5 bases, with 14 bases between. This CDR3 region has 13 residues. Germline V gene data show CDR1 as SGHTA and CDR2 as FQGNSA. The CDR3 loop is CASILTRGETQYF. CDR3 DNA sequence: TGTGCCAGCATCCTAACTAGGGGGGAGACCCAGTACTTC.